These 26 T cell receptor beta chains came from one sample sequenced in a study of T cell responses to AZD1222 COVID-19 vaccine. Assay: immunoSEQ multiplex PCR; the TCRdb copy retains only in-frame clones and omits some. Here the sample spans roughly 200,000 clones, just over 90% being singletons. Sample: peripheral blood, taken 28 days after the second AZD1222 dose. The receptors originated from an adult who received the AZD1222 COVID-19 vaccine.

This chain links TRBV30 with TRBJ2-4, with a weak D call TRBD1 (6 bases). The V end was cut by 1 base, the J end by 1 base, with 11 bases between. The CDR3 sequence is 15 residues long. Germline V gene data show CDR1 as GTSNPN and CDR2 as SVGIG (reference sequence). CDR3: CAWSEQGPAKNIQYF. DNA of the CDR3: TGTGCCTGGAGTGAACAGGGTCCTGCCAAAAACATTCAGTACTTC.

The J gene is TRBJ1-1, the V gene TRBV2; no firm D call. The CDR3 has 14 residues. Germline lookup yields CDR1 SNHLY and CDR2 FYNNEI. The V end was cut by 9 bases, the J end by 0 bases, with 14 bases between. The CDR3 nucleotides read TGTGCCAGTCATACCTTGGCGCTGAACACTGAAGCTTTCTTT. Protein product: CASHTLALNTEAFF.

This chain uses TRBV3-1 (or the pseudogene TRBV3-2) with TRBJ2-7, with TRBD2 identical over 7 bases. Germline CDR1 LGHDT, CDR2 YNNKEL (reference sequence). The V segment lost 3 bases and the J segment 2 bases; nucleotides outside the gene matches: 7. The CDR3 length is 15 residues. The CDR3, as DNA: TGTGCCAGCAGCCATCGAGCGGGGCTTACCTACGAGCAGTACTTC. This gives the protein CASSHRAGLTYEQYF.

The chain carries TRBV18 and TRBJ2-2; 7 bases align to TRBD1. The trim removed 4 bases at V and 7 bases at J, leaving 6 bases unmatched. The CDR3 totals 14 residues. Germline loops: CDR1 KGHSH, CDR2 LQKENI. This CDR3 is CASSLRQGIGELFF. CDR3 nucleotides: TGTGCCAGCTCACTACGACAGGGAATCGGGGAGCTGTTTTTT.

Here the CDR3 reads CATSTTTDTEAFF. CDR3 DNA sequence: TGTGCCACCTCCACAACAACAGACACTGAAGCTTTCTTT. The chain recombines TRBV9 with TRBJ1-1; D unclear. The CDR3 is made up of 13 amino acids. Germline-derived CDR1 and CDR2 are SGDLS and YYNGEE. The ends were cut back, 9 bases at V and 3 bases at J, with 15 bases in the middle.

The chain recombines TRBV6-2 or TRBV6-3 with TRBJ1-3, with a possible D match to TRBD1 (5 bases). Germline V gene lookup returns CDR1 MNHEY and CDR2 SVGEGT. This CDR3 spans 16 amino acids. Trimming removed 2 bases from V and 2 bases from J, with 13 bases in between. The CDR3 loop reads CASSYGQGFAGNTIYF. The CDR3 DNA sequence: TGTGCCAGCAGTTACGGTCAGGGCTTCGCTGGAAACACCATATATTTT.

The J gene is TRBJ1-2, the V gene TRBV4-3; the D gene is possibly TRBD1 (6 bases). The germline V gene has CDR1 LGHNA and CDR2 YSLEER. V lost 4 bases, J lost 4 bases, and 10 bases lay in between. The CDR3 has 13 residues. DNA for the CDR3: TGCGCCAGCAGCCTCGACAGGTCCTATGGCTACACCTTC. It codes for CASSLDRSYGYTF.

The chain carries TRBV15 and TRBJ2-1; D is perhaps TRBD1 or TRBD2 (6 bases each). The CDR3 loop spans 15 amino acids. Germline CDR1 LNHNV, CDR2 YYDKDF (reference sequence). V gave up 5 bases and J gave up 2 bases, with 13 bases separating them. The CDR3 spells CATSGRGLTYNEQFF. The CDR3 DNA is TGTGCCACCAGCGGACGGGGGCTAACCTACAATGAGCAGTTCTTC. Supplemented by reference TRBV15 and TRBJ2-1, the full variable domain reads DAMVIQNPRYQVTQFGKPVTLSCSQTLNHNVMYWYQQKSSQAPKLLFHYYDKDFNNEADTPDNFQSRRPNTSFCFLDIRSPGLGDTAMYLCATSGRGLTYNEQFFGPGTRLTVL.

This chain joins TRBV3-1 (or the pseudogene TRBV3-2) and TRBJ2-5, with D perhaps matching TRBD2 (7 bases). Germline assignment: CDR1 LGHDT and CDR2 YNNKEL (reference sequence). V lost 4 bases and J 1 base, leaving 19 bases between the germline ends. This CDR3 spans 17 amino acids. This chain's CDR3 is CASSPGSVGGPQETQYF. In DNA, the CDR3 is TGTGCCAGCAGCCCAGGTAGCGTCGGGGGGCCCCAAGAGACCCAGTACTTC.

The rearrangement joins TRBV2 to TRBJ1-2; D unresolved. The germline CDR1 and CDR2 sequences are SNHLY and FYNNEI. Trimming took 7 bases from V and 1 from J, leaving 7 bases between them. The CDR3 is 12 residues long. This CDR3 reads CASTTGNYGYTF. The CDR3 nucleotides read TGTGCCAGCACGACCGGTAACTATGGCTACACCTTC.

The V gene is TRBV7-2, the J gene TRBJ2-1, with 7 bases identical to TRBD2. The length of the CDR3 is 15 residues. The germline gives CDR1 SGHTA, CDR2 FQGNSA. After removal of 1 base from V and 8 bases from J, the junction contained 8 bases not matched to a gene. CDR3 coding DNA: TGTGCCAGCAGCTTAGGGTCGACTAGCTGGGATGAGCAGTTCTTC. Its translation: CASSLGSTSWDEQFF.

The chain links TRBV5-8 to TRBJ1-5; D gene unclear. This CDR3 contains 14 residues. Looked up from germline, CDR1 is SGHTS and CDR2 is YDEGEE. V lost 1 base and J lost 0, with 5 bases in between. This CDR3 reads CASSLTYSNQPQHF. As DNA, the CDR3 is TGTGCCAGCAGCTTGACCTATAGCAATCAGCCCCAGCATTTT.

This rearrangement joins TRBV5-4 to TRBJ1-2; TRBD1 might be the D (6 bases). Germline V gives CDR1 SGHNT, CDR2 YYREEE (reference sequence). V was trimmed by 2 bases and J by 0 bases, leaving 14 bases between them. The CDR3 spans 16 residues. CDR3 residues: CASSFNDRTANYGYTF. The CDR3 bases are TGTGCCAGCAGCTTCAATGACAGGACAGCTAACTATGGCTACACCTTC.

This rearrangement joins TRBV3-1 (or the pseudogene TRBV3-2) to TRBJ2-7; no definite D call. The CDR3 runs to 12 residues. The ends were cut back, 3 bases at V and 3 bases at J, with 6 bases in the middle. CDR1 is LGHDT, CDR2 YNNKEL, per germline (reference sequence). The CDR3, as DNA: TGTGCCAGCAGCCATAATGACTACGAGCAGTACTTC. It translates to CASSHNDYEQYF.

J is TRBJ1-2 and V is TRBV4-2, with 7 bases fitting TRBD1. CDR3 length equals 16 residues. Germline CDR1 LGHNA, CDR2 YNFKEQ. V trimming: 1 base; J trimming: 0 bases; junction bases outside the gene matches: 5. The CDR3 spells CASSQGGQEANYGYTF. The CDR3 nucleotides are TGTGCCAGCAGCCAAGGCGGACAGGAAGCTAACTATGGCTACACCTTC.

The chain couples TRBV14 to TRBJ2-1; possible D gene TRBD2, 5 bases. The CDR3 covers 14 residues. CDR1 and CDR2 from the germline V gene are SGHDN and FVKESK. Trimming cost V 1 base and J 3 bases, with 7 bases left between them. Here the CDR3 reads CASSQGADYNEQFF. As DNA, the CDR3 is TGTGCCAGCAGCCAAGGAGCGGACTACAATGAGCAGTTCTTC. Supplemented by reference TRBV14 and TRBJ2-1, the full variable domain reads EAGVTQFPSHSVIEKGQTVTLRCDPISGHDNLYWYRRVMGKEIKFLLHFVKESKQDESGMPNNRFLAERTGGTYSTLKVQPAELEDSGVYFCASSQGADYNEQFFGPGTRLTVL.

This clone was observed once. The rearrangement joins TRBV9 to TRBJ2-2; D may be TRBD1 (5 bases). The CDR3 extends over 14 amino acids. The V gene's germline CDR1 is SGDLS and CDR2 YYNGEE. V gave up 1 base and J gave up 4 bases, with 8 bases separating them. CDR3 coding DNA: TGTGCCAGCAGCGTAACCAGGGTCACCGGGGAGCTGTTTTTT. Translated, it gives CASSVTRVTGELFF.

The CDR3 loop reads CASSRDRQETQYF. The CDR3 nucleotides read TGTGCCAGCAGTCGGGACCGCCAAGAGACCCAGTACTTC. The chain is built from TRBV6-5 and TRBJ2-5; either TRBD1 or TRBD2 may fit D (5 bases each). The CDR3 consists of 13 residues. V lost 5 bases and J lost 1, with 8 bases in between. The germline gives CDR1 MNHEY, CDR2 SVGAGI.

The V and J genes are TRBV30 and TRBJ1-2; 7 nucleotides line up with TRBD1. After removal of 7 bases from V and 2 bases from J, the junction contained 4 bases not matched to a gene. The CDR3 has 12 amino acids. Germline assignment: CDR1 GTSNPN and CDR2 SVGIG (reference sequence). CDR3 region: CASPQGNYGYTF. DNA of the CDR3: TGTGCCTCCCCACAGGGGAACTATGGCTACACCTTC.

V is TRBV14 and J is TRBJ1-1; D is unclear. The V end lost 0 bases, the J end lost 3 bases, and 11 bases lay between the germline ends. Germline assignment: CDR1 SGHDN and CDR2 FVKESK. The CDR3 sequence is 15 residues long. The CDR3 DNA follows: TGTGCCAGCAGCCAAGATCAAGGTAAACACACTGAAGCTTTCTTT. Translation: CASSQDQGKHTEAFF.

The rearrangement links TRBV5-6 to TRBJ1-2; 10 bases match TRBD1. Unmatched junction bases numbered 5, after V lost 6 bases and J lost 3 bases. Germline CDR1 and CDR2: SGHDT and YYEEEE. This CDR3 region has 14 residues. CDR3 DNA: TGTGCCAGCACTAAGGACAGGGGGGACTATGGCTACACCTTC. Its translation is CASTKDRGDYGYTF.

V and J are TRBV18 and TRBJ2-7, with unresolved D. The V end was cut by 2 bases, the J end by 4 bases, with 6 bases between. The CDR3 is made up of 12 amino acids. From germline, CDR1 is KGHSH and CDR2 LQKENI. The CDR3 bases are TGTGCCAGCTCACCAGATCAGTACGAGCAGTACTTC. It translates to CASSPDQYEQYF.

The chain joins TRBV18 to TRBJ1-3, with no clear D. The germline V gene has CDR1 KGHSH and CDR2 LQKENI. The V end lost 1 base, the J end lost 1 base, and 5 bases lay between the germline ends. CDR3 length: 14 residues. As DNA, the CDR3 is TGTGCCAGCTCACCACTCGCTTCTGGAAACACCATATATTTT. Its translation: CASSPLASGNTIYF.

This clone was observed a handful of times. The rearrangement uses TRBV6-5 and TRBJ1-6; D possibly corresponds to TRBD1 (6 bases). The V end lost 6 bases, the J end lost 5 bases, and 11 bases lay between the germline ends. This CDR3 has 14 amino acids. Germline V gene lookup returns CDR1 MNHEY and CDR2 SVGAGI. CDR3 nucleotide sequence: TGTGCCAGCAGCACAGGGTTCGATAATTCACCCCTCCACTTT. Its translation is CASSTGFDNSPLHF.

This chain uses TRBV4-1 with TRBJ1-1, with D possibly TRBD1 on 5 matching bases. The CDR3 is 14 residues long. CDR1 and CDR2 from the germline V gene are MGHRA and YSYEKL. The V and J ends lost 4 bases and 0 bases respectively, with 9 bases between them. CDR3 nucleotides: TGCGCCAGCAGCCCAAGACAGATGAACACTGAAGCTTTCTTT. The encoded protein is CASSPRQMNTEAFF.

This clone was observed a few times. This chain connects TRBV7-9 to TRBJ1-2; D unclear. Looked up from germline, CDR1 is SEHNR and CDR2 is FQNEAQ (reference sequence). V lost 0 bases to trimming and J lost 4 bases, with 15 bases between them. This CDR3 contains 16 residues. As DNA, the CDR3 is TGTGCCAGCAGCTTAGCGGTGGGGAGGAGGGCCTATGGCTACACCTTC. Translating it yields CASSLAVGRRAYGYTF.